This entry describes one TCR beta chain. As yet, its antigen is unknown. This sample was taken from a study of regulatory T cells in long-lasting Graves disease. Study-wide findings and caveats: There were preferences for TRBV28, TRBJ1-2 and TRBJ2-5 in persistent disease.

In germline, CDR1 is LGHNA, CDR2 YSLEER. CDR3 size: 17 residues. V gave up 0 bases and J gave up 10 bases; unmatched junction bases: 11. Time point reported: newly diagnosed GD, antithyroid drugs for less than 3 months. RNA isolated from PBMCs was used to make the TCR library. Xi'an, China, was home to the endocrinology department that provided patients. Libraries of TCR beta came from iRepertoire HTBI primers plus Arm-PCR of CDR3 regions. TCRdb processed the multiplex PCR reads anew with MiXCR; each CDR3 protein has one entry. The table records a few hundred thousand distinct CDR3 sequences, 12% of them present only once. The data were also submitted as part of a second study, on T cells in Graves' hyperthyroidism and ophthalmopathy. From that second work: First-round RT-PCR of the TCR CDR3 relied on the HTBI primer set. Patients with ophthalmopathy were separated from those with stable hyperthyroidism by a 13 V-J model.

This sequence was found in a young woman with Graves disease. This sample comprised peripheral blood mononuclear cells (PBMCs), obtained at new diagnosis, from a patient treated with antithyroid drugs. The chain carries TRBV4-3 and TRBJ2-1; 11 bases line up with TRBD2. For the CDR3, the DNA is TGCGCCAGCAGCCAAGATCCCGGGACTAGCGGTTTCGGAGAGCAGTTCTTC. It encodes CASSQDPGTSGFGEQFF.